The sequence of this T cell receptor beta chain was determined in a study of blood T cell repertoires in COVID-19. Study as a whole: From T cells, B-cell-depleted T cells, or PBMCs came the material, which was cDNA or gDNA.

Profiling relied on immunoSEQ multiplex PCR, and the TCRdb table lists in-frame clones only, not all of them. In the table there are some 340,000 clones, roughly 90% of which are singletons. Cohorts were assigned according to the clinical history that participants reported. Exposed study participants had met a COVID-19 case within 2 weeks before entry. Sequenced: PBMCs or T cells enriched from blood (not recorded which). The source is a woman aged 25 to 39 who had been exposed to COVID-19.

The CDR3 DNA follows: TGTGCCAGCAGGAGACAGGGTGGAACCGGGGAGCTGTTTTTT. It specifies CASRRQGGTGELFF. The chain carries TRBV27 and TRBJ2-2; 7 nucleotides agree with TRBD1. CDR1 is MNHEY, CDR2 SMNVEV, per germline (reference sequence). This CDR3 is built from 14 residues. V shed 6 bases and J 5 bases; nucleotides not matched to a gene: 6.